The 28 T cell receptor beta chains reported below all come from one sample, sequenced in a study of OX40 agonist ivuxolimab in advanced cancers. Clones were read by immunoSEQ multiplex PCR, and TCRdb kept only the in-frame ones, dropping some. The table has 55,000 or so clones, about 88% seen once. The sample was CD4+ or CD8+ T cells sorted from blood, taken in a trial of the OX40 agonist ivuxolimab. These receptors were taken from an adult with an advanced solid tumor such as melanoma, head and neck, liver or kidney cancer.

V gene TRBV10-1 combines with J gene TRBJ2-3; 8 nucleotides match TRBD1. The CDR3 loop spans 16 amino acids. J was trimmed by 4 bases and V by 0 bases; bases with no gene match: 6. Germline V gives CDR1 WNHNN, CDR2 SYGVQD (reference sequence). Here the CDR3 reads CASSESSGGFSDTQYF. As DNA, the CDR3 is TGCGCCAGCAGTGAGTCATCAGGGGGCTTCTCAGATACGCAGTATTTT.

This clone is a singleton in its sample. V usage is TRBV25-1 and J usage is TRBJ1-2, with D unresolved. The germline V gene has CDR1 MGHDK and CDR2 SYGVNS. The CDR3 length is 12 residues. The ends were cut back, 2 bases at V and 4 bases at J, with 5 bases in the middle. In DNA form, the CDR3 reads TGTGCCAGCAGTGAAACGAGCTATGGCTACACCTTC. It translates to CASSETSYGYTF.

CDR3 sequence reads: CATDAGTGITDTQYF. Here the CDR3 DNA reads TGCGCCACCGACGCCGGGACAGGGATCACAGATACGCAGTATTTT. J is TRBJ2-3 and V is TRBV5-1, with TRBD1 identical over 9 bases. Per germline, CDR1 SGHRS and CDR2 YFSETQ. The CDR3 totals 15 residues. The V and J ends lost 9 bases and 2 bases, in that order; junction bases with no gene match: 10. The full variable domain, in which reference TRBV5-1 and TRBJ2-3 provide the parts outside the CDR3, is KAGVTQTPRYLIKTRGQQVTLSCSPISGHRSVSWYQQTPGQGLQFLFEYFSETQRNKGNFPGRFSGRQFSNSRSEMNVSTLELGDSALYLCATDAGTGITDTQYFGPGTRLTVL.

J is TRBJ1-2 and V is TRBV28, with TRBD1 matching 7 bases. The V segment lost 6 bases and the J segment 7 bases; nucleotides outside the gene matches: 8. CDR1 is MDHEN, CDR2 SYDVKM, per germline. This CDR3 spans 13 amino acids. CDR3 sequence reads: CASSYDRVVGYTF. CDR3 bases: TGTGCCAGCAGCTACGACAGGGTAGTTGGCTACACCTTC.

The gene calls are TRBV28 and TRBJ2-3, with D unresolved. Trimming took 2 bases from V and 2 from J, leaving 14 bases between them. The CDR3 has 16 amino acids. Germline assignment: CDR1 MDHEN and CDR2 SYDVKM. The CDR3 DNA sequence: TGTGCCAGCAGTTTACGACCATCGGGTGTCACAGATACGCAGTATTTT. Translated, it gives CASSLRPSGVTDTQYF.

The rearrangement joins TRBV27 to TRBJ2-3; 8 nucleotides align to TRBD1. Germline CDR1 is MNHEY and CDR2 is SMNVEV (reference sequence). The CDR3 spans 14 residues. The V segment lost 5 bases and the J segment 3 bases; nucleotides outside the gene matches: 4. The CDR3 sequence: CASSAWTGTDTQYF. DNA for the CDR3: TGTGCCAGCAGTGCGTGGACAGGGACAGATACGCAGTATTTT.

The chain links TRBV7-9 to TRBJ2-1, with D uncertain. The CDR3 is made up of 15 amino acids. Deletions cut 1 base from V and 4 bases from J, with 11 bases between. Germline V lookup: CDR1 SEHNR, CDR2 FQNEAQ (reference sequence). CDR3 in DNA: TGTGCCAGCAGCTTAGATTCGGGCGCGTACAATGAGCAGTTCTTC. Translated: CASSLDSGAYNEQFF.

This CDR3 reads CAISVGDSGANVLTF. CDR3 in DNA: TGTGCCATCAGTGTTGGCGACTCTGGGGCCAACGTCCTGACTTTC. V gene TRBV10-3 combines with J gene TRBJ2-6; D is uncertain. The germline V and J ends were trimmed by 4 bases and 0 bases, with 7 bases remaining between them. The CDR3 is 15 amino acids. Germline lookup yields CDR1 ENHRY and CDR2 SYGVKD.

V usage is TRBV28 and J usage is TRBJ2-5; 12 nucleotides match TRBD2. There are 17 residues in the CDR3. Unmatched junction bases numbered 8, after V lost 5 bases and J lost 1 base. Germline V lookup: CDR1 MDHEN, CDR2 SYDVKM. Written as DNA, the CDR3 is TGTGCCAGCAGTGCTACTAGCGGGAGGCCTCTCCAAGAGACCCAGTACTTC. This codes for CASSATSGRPLQETQYF.

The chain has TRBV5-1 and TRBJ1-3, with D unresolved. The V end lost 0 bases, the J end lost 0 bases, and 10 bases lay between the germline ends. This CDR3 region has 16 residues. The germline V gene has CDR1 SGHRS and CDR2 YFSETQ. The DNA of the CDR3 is TGCGCCAGCAGCTTGGCCGGAAGCTCCTCTGGAAACACCATATATTTT. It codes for CASSLAGSSSGNTIYF. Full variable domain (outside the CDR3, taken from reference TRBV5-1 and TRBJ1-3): KAGVTQTPRYLIKTRGQQVTLSCSPISGHRSVSWYQQTPGQGLQFLFEYFSETQRNKGNFPGRFSGRQFSNSRSEMNVSTLELGDSALYLCASSLAGSSSGNTIYFGEGSWLTVV.

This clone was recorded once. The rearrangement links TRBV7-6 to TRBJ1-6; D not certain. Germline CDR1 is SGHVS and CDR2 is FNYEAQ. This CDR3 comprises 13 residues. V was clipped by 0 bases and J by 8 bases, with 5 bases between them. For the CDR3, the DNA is TGTGCCAGCAGCTTAGCTAACGATTCACCCCTCCACTTT. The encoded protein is CASSLANDSPLHF.

The CDR3 sequence is CASSQGAANNYGYTF. The CDR3 coding sequence is TGTGCCAGCAGTCAAGGAGCCGCAAATAACTATGGCTACACCTTC. The V call is TRBV6-1, the J call TRBJ1-2; D ambiguous. The CDR3 sequence is 15 residues long. Per germline, CDR1 MNHNS and CDR2 SASEGT. V shed 5 bases and J shed 1 base, with 14 bases lying between them.

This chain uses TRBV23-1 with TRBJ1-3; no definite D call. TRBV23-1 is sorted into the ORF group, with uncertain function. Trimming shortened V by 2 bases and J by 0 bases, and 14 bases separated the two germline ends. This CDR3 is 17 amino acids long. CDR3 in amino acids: CASSQSDTKNSGNTIYF. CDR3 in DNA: TGCGCCAGCAGTCAAAGTGACACTAAGAACTCTGGAAACACCATATATTTT.

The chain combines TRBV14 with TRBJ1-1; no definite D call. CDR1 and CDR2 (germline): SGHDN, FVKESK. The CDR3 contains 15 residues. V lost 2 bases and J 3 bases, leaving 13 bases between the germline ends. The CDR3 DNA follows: TGTGCCAGCAGCCAATTCCTCTGGAGCGACACTGAAGCTTTCTTT. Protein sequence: CASSQFLWSDTEAFF.

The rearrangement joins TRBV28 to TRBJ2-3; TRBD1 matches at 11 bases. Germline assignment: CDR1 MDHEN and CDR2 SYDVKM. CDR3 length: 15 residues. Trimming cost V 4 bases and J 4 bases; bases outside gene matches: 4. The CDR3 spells CASSSGTGGADTQYF. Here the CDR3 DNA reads TGTGCCAGCAGTTCCGGGACAGGGGGAGCAGATACGCAGTATTTT.

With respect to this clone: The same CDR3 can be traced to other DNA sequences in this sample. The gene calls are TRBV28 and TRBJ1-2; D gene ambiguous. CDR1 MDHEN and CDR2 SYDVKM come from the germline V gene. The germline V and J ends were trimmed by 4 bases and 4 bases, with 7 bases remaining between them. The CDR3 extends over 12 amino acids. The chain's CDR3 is CASSSSGYGYTF. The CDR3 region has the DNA TGTGCCAGCAGTTCTTCAGGCTATGGCTACACCTTC.

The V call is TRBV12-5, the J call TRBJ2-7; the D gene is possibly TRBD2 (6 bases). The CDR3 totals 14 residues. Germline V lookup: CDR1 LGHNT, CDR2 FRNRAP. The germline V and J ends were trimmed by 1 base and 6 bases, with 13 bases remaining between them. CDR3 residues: CASGLGNGRGEQYF. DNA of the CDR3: TGTGCTAGTGGTTTGGGGAACGGGCGGGGCGAGCAGTACTTC.

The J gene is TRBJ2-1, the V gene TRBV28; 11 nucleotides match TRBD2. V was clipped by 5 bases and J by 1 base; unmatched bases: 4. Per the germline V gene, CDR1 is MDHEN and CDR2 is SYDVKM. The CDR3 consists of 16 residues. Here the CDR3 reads CASSGRLAGSYNEQFF. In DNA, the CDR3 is TGTGCCAGCAGTGGTAGACTAGCGGGGTCCTACAATGAGCAGTTCTTC. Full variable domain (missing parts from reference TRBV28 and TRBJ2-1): DVKVTQSSRYLVKRTGEKVFLECVQDMDHENMFWYRQDPGLGLRLIYFSYDVKMKEKGDIPEGYSVSREKKERFSLILESASTNQTSMYLCASSGRLAGSYNEQFFGPGTRLTVL.

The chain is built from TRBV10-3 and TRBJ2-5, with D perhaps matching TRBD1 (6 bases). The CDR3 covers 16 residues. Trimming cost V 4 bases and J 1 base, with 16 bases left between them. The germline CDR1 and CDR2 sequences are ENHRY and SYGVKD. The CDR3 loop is CAISGTEGGFQETQYF. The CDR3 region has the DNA TGTGCCATCAGTGGAACCGAAGGGGGATTCCAAGAGACCCAGTACTTC.

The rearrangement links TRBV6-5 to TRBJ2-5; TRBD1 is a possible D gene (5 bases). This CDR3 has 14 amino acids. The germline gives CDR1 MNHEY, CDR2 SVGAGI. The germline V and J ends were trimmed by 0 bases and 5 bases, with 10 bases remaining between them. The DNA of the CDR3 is TGTGCCAGCAGTTACTCGACAGCTAGTGAGACCCAGTACTTC. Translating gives CASSYSTASETQYF.

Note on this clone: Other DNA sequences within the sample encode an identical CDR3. This CDR3 is CASSSSGYGYTF. CDR3 DNA sequence: TGTGCCAGCAGTTCGAGTGGGTACGGCTACACCTTC. This chain connects TRBV28 to TRBJ1-2, with D hard to call. Germline-derived CDR1 and CDR2 are MDHEN and SYDVKM. The V end was cut by 4 bases, the J end by 8 bases, with 11 bases between. The CDR3 length is 12 residues.

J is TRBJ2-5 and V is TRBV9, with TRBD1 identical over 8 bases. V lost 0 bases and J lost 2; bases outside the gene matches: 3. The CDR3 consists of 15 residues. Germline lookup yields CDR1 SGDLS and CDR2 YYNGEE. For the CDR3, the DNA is TGTGCCAGCAGCGTAGATACAGGGGGGCAAGAGACCCAGTACTTC. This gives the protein CASSVDTGGQETQYF.

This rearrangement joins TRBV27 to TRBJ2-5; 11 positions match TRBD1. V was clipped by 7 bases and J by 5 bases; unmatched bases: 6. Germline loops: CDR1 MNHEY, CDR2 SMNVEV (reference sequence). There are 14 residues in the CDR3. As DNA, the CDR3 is TGTGCCAGCAAGCGGACAGGGGGCATGGAGACCCAGTACTTC. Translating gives CASKRTGGMETQYF.

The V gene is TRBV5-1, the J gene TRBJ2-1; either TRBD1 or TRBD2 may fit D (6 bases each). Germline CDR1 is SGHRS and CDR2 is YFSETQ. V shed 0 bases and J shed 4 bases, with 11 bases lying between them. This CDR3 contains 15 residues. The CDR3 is CASSLAGGGYNEQFF. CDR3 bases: TGCGCCAGCAGCTTGGCCGGAGGGGGATACAATGAGCAGTTCTTC.

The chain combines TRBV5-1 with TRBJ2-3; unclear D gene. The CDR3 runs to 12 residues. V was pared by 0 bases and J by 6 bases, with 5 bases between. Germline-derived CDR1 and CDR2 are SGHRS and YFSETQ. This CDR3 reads CASSLALDTQYF. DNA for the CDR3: TGCGCCAGCAGCTTGGCGCTCGATACGCAGTATTTT.

DNA for the CDR3: TGCGCCAGCAGCTTGGCCGGGGAGGGCTACAATGAGCAGTTCTTC. It codes for CASSLAGEGYNEQFF. V and J are TRBV5-1 and TRBJ2-1; the match to TRBD2 covers 7 bases. Losses at the gene ends were 0 bases for V and 3 bases for J; bases not matched to a gene: 3. Germline values: CDR1 SGHRS, CDR2 YFSETQ. The CDR3 extends over 15 amino acids.

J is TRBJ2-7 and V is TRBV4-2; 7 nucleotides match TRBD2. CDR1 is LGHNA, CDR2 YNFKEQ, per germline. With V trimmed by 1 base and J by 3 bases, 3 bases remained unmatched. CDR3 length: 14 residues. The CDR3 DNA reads TGTGCCAGCAGCCAAGGGACTAGTTACTACGAGCAGTACTTC. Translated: CASSQGTSYYEQYF.

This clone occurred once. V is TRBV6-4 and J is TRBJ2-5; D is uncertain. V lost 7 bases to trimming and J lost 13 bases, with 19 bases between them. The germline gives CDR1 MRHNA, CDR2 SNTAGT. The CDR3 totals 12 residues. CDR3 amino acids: CASIQPGFVAYF. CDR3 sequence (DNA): TGTGCCAGCATCCAGCCCGGATTTGTAGCGTACTTC.